Listed here are 21 T cell receptor beta chains from one sample, sequenced in a study of blood T cell repertoires in COVID-19. Clones were sequenced by immunoSEQ multiplex PCR, and TCRdb holds only the in-frame ones, with some missing. The profile covers 300,000 to 350,000 clones, with 89% appearing a single time and 3% to 4.5% taken by the ten largest. Sequencing was performed on peripheral blood. The receptors here all came from a woman aged 60-75 years with COVID-19, enrolled during active disease.

The chain carries TRBV28 and TRBJ1-1; D gene unclear. V was shortened by 1 base and J by 11 bases, with 11 bases between the two germline ends. Germline CDR1 and CDR2: MDHEN and SYDVKM. CDR3 length: 12 amino acids. CDR3 protein: CASSLSSRVAFF. The CDR3 coding sequence is TGTGCCAGCAGTTTATCCTCCCGGGTGGCTTTCTTT.

The genes are TRBV3-1 (or the pseudogene TRBV3-2) and TRBJ2-2; the D gene is possibly TRBD1 (5 bases). CDR3 length equals 15 residues. Germline-derived CDR1 and CDR2 are LGHDT and YNNKEL (reference sequence). V was trimmed by 2 bases and J by 1 base, leaving 8 bases between them. CDR3 DNA: TGTGCCAGCAGCCAATTGGGGCGGAACACCGGGGAGCTGTTTTTT. This sequence encodes CASSQLGRNTGELFF.

Of note for this clone: The same CDR3 is also encoded by other DNA sequences in this sample. The gene calls are TRBV9 and TRBJ2-1; D possibly corresponds to TRBD1 (6 bases). Germline CDR1 reads SGDLS; CDR2 reads YYNGEE. This CDR3 has 16 residues. V was trimmed by 0 bases and J by 0 bases, leaving 10 bases between them. CDR3 DNA sequence: TGTGCCAGCAGCGTAGTAGGGACAAGCTCCTACAATGAGCAGTTCTTC. It is translated as CASSVVGTSSYNEQFF.

The CDR3 bases are TGTGCCAGCAGCCAAGATGTTCTTACTGGGGCCAACGTCCTGACTTTC. It translates to CASSQDVLTGANVLTF. The rearrangement uses TRBV3-1 (or the pseudogene TRBV3-2) and TRBJ2-6; D is unresolved. The length of the CDR3 is 16 residues. V lost 0 bases, J lost 2 bases, and 8 bases lay in between. Germline V gene lookup returns CDR1 LGHDT and CDR2 YNNKEL (reference sequence).

The V call is TRBV6-6, the J call TRBJ2-5; D gene uncertain. This CDR3 is built from 12 residues. V was cut by 7 bases and J by 5 bases, with 11 bases left in between. Germline loops: CDR1 MNHNY, CDR2 SVGAGI (reference sequence). CDR3 amino acids: CASTQLRETQYF. In nucleotides, the CDR3 is TGTGCCAGCACCCAACTCCGGGAGACCCAGTACTTC.

The chain couples TRBV27 to TRBJ1-5, with 9 bases identical to TRBD1. Germline CDR1 reads MNHEY; CDR2 reads SMNVEV (reference sequence). J gave up 9 bases and V 0 bases, and 12 bases lay outside the gene matches. The CDR3 length is 17 residues. The CDR3 reads CASSLSKGQGSIGPQHF. The CDR3 DNA is TGTGCCAGCAGTTTATCGAAAGGACAGGGGTCCATTGGGCCCCAGCATTTT.

V is TRBV5-1 and J is TRBJ1-2; 9 bases align to TRBD1. The CDR3 is made up of 15 amino acids. CDR1 and CDR2 (germline): SGHRS, YFSETQ. After removal of 3 bases from V and 8 bases from J, the junction contained 11 bases not matched to a gene. This chain's CDR3 is CASSYSGTGNAGYTF. The CDR3 DNA sequence: TGCGCCAGCAGCTACTCCGGGACAGGGAACGCGGGCTACACCTTC.

The V gene is TRBV18, the J gene TRBJ1-1; the D is unclear. Trimming left V 3 bases short and J 1 base short, with 15 bases between. Looked up from germline, CDR1 is KGHSH and CDR2 is LQKENI. The CDR3 consists of 16 residues. CDR3 residues: CASSPLPRGKNTEAFF. Written as DNA, the CDR3 is TGTGCCAGCTCACCCCTCCCGCGGGGTAAGAACACTGAAGCTTTCTTT.

This rearrangement joins TRBV15 to TRBJ2-7; D possibly corresponds to TRBD1 (6 bases). This CDR3 has 15 residues. Germline lookup yields CDR1 LNHNV and CDR2 YYDKDF (reference sequence). The V end was cut by 4 bases, the J end by 1 base, with 14 bases between. CDR3 bases: TGTGCCACCAGCACACACGGGCAGGGGTCCTACGAGCAGTACTTC. Protein: CATSTHGQGSYEQYF.

This clone turned up a few times. The rearrangement links TRBV28 to TRBJ1-3, with a weak D call TRBD1 (6 bases). This CDR3 has 17 amino acids. The V gene's germline CDR1 is MDHEN and CDR2 SYDVKM. V lost 2 bases and J lost 4, with 18 bases in between. CDR3 sequence reads: CASSLRLTGAAGNTIYF. CDR3 nucleotide sequence: TGTGCCAGCAGTTTAAGGTTGACAGGAGCAGCAGGAAACACCATATATTTT. Together with reference TRBV28 and TRBJ1-3, the CDR3 gives the full variable domain: DVKVTQSSRYLVKRTGEKVFLECVQDMDHENMFWYRQDPGLGLRLIYFSYDVKMKEKGDIPEGYSVSREKKERFSLILESASTNQTSMYLCASSLRLTGAAGNTIYFGEGSWLTVV.

The sample holds one count of this clone. The CDR3 protein is CASSRGDRMREKLFF. Written as DNA, the CDR3 is TGTGCCAGCAGCCGGGGGGACAGGATGCGTGAAAAACTGTTTTTT. The gene calls are TRBV14 and TRBJ1-4; 8 bases map to TRBD1. This CDR3 spans 15 amino acids. Unmatched junction bases numbered 8, after V lost 4 bases and J lost 7 bases. Germline CDR1 reads SGHDN; CDR2 reads FVKESK.

The rearrangement uses TRBV5-6 and TRBJ2-1; D may be TRBD1 (7 bases). Trimming pared 4 bases from V and 4 bases from J, leaving 18 bases between. The CDR3 contains 16 residues. Germline-derived CDR1 and CDR2 are SGHDT and YYEEEE. CDR3 in DNA: TGTGCCAGCAGCAAAAAGGAGGGGGCGAGGTACAATGAGCAGTTCTTC. Its protein product is CASSKKEGARYNEQFF.

V usage is TRBV11-2 and J usage is TRBJ2-3, with TRBD2 matching over 7 bases. V shed 2 bases, J shed 6 bases, and the junction held 14 bases outside the gene matches. CDR1 and CDR2 from the germline V gene are SGHAT and FQNNGV. This CDR3 has 17 residues. The CDR3, as DNA: TGTGCCAGCAGCTTAAATTTGGCGGGGGTCCGGATGGATACGCAGTATTTT. Translation gives CASSLNLAGVRMDTQYF.

This clone has more than one count but fewer than ten. This chain connects TRBV20-1 to TRBJ1-1; D is unclear. Germline assignment: CDR1 DFQATT and CDR2 SNEGSKA (reference sequence). CDR3 length: 11 amino acids. The V end was cut by 3 bases, the J end by 4 bases, with 6 bases between. The CDR3 region has the DNA TGCAGTGCTAGTTCGGGCACTGAAGCTTTCTTT. It is translated as CSASSGTEAFF.

The chain links TRBV9 to TRBJ2-5; D is undetermined. Germline values: CDR1 SGDLS, CDR2 YYNGEE. The germline V and J ends were trimmed by 0 bases and 1 base, with 4 bases remaining between them. The CDR3 covers 13 residues. The CDR3 DNA sequence: TGTGCCAGCAGCGTAGCCCTCCAAGAGACCCAGTACTTC. This sequence encodes CASSVALQETQYF.

This chain links TRBV7-3 with TRBJ2-1, with 11 bases matching TRBD2. Germline assignment: CDR1 SGHTA and CDR2 FQGTGA. V dropped 2 bases and J dropped 4; count of bases not matched to a gene: 1. CDR3 size: 15 residues. The CDR3 nucleotides read TGTGCCAGCAGCTTAGGGACTAGCGGTTACAATGAGCAGTTCTTC. Translated, it gives CASSLGTSGYNEQFF.

The rearrangement joins TRBV7-9 to TRBJ2-3; 15 bases are a match to TRBD2. Germline CDR1 is SEHNR and CDR2 is FQNEAQ (reference sequence). CDR3 length: 17 amino acids. The J segment lost 4 bases and the V segment lost 5 bases, leaving 7 bases of the junction unmatched. In DNA, the CDR3 is TGTGCCAGCAGCCCTGGACTAGCGGGGGGGAGGGCAGATACGCAGTATTTT. The encoded protein is CASSPGLAGGRADTQYF.

The gene calls are TRBV9 and TRBJ2-1; TRBD2 matches at 9 bases. Germline-derived CDR1 and CDR2 are SGDLS and YYNGEE. CDR3 length equals 16 residues. The ends lost 3 bases at V and 2 bases at J; junction bases unmatched: 6. The CDR3 bases are TGTGCCAGCAGCGCCATTCCTAGCGGGGCCTACAATGAGCAGTTCTTC. Its translation: CASSAIPSGAYNEQFF. The full variable domain, with the rest looked up from reference TRBV9 and TRBJ2-1, is DSGVTQTPKHLITATGQRVTLRCSPRSGDLSVYWYQQSLDQGLQFLIQYYNGEERAKGNILERFSAQQFPDLHSELNLSSLELGDSALYFCASSAIPSGAYNEQFFGPGTRLTVL.

This clone appeared once. The chain has TRBV5-5 and TRBJ1-2; 8 positions agree with TRBD1. This CDR3 is 13 amino acids long. V was clipped by 0 bases and J by 8 bases; unmatched bases: 3. Germline V gene lookup returns CDR1 SGHKS and CDR2 YYEKEE (reference sequence). The CDR3 sequence: CASSLVTGGGYTF. CDR3 in DNA: TGTGCCAGCAGCTTGGTTACAGGGGGAGGCTACACCTTC.

The chain joins TRBV13 to TRBJ1-1; no reliable D call. Trimming removed 6 bases from V and 1 base from J, with 12 bases in between. CDR1 and CDR2 from the germline V gene are PRHDT and FYEKMQ (reference sequence). This CDR3 spans 14 amino acids. The CDR3 DNA reads as TGTGCCAGCAGGGGCGCCCAGCAGAACACTGAAGCTTTCTTT. This encodes CASRGAQQNTEAFF. The full variable domain, in which reference TRBV13 and TRBJ1-1 provide the parts outside the CDR3, is AAGVIQSPRHLIKEKRETATLKCYPIPRHDTVYWYQQGPGQDPQFLISFYEKMQSDKGSIPDRFSAQQFSDYHSELNMSSLELGDSALYFCASRGAQQNTEAFFGQGTRLTVV.

The genes are TRBV5-1 and TRBJ2-5; possible D gene TRBD2, 6 bases. This CDR3 comprises 13 residues. The V and J ends lost 4 bases and 5 bases respectively, with 12 bases between them. Germline assignment: CDR1 SGHRS and CDR2 YFSETQ. The CDR3 protein is CASSPGGRETQYF. The CDR3, as DNA: TGCGCCAGCAGCCCCGGGGGAAGGGAGACCCAGTACTTC.